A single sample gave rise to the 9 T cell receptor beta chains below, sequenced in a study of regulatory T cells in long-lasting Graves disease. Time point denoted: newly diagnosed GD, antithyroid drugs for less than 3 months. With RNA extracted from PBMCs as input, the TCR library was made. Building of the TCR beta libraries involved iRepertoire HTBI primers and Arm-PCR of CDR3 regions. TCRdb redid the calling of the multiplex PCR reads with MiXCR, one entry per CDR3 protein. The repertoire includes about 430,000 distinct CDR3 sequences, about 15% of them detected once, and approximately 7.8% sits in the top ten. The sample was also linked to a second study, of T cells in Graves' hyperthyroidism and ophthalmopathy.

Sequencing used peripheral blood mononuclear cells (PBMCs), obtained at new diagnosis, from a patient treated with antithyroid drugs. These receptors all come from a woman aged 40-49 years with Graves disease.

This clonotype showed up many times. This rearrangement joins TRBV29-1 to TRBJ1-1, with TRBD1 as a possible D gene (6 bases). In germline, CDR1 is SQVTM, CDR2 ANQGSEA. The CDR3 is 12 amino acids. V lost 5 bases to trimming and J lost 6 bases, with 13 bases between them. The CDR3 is CSVTQGTAEAFF. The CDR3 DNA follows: TGCAGCGTTACACAGGGAACGGCTGAAGCTTTCTTT.

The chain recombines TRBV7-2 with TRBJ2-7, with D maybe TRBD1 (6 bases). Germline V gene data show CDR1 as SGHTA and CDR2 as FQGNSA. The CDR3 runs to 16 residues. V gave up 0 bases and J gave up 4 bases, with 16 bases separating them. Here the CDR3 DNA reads TGTGCCAGCAGCTTAGCGGACAGTCCAGAGGGTTACGAGCAGTACTTC. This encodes CASSLADSPEGYEQYF.

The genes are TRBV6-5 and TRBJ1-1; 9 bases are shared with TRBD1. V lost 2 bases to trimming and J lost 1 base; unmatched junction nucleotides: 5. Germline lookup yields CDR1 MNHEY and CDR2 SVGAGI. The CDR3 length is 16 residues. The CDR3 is CASSYGDRGENTEAFF. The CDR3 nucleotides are TGTGCCAGCAGTTACGGAGACAGGGGGGAGAACACTGAAGCTTTCTTT.

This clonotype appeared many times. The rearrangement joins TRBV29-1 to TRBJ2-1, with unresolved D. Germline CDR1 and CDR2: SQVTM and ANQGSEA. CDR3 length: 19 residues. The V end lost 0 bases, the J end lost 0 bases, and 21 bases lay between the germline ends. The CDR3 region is CSVEDDTAPLSSSYNEQFF. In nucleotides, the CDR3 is TGCAGCGTTGAAGATGATACGGCTCCACTTTCGAGCTCCTACAATGAGCAGTTCTTC.

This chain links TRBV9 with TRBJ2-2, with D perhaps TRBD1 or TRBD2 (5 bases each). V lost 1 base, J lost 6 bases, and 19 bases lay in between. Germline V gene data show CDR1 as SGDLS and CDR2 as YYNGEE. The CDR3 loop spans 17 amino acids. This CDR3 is CASSVTSTGMGAGELFF. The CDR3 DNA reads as TGTGCCAGCAGCGTAACTTCTACCGGGATGGGGGCCGGGGAGCTGTTTTTT.

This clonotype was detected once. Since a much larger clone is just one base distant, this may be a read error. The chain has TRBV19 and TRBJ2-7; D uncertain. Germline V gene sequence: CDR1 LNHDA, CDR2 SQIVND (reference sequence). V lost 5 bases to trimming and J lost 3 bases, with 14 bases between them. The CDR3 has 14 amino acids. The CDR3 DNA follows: TGTGCCAGTAGTTCCCTTCAGCAGGACTACGAGCAGTACTTC. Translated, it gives CASSSLQQDYEQYF.

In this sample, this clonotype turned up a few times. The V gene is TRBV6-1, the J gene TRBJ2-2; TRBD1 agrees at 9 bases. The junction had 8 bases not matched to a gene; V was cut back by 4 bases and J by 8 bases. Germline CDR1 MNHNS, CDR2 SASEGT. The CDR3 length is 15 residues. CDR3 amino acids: CASSGGGQGWGELFF. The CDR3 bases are TGTGCCAGCAGTGGAGGAGGACAGGGGTGGGGGGAGCTGTTTTTT.

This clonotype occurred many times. The DNA of the CDR3 is TGTGCCAGCAGTGAGCGAGCAGGAGCCTACGAGCAGTACTTC. Translation gives CASSERAGAYEQYF. The V and J genes are TRBV6-2 or TRBV6-3 and TRBJ2-7; D call uncertain. The germline CDR1 and CDR2 sequences are MNHEY and SVGEGT. The CDR3 has 14 amino acids. The ends were cut back, 5 bases at V and 2 bases at J, with 13 bases in the middle.

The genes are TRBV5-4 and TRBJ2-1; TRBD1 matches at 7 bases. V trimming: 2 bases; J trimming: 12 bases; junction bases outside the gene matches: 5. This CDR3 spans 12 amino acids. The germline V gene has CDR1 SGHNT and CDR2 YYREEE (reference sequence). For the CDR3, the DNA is TGTGCCAGCAGCTTAGGGACAGCCAGGCAGTTCTTC. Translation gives CASSLGTARQFF.